The following is a T cell receptor beta chain sequence with its context. Its antigen is not known. Treatment denoted: oral pan-JAK inhibitor, 5-10 mg twice daily. Specimens obtained from alopecia areata patients comprised lesional scalp punch biopsies and peripheral blood. The sample originates from a study of CD8+ T cells in alopecia areata. The overall study: Treated patients were given oral tofacitinib, which was dosed at 5 to 10 mg twice daily. Study conclusions and caveats: Alopecia totalis/universalis scalp especially showed more expanded CD8+ clones than normal scalp. Among the top 100, expanded CD8+ clones were significantly decreased by tofacitinib, as was scalp clonality.

The length of the CDR3 is 15 residues. Germline CDR1 reads SNHLY; CDR2 reads FYNNEI. The V end lost 4 bases, the J end lost 4 bases, and 13 bases lay between the germline ends. Investigators isolated RNA and reverse transcribed it into cDNA to act as the sequencing template. Assay used: immunoSEQ multiplex PCR; TCRdb lists only in-frame clones, some missing. Of 150,000 to 200,000 clones in the sample, more than 50% were seen once. Sequences were derived from CD4+ T cells sorted from blood, sampled at week 24, from a patient treated with tofacitinib. This receptor was identified in a human donor with alopecia areata. The chain combines TRBV2 with TRBJ2-2, with D perhaps TRBD2 (5 bases). The CDR3 loop reads CASSVVRGSTGELFF. For the CDR3, the DNA is TGTGCCAGCAGTGTAGTTCGGGGTAGCACCGGGGAGCTGTTTTTT.